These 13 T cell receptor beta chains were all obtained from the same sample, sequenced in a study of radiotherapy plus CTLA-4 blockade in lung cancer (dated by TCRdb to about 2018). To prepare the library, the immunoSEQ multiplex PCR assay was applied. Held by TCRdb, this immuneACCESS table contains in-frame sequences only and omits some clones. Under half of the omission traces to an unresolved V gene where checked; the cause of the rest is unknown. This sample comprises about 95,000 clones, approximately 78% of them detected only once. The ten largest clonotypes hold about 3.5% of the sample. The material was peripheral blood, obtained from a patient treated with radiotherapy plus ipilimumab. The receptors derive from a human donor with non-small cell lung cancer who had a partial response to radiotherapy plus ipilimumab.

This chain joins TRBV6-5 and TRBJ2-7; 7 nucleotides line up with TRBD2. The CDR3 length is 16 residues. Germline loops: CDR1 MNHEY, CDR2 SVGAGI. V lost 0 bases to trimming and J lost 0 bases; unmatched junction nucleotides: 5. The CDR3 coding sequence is TGTGCCAGCAGTTACTCGAGATGGGGGGGCTCCTACGAGCAGTACTTC. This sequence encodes CASSYSRWGGSYEQYF.

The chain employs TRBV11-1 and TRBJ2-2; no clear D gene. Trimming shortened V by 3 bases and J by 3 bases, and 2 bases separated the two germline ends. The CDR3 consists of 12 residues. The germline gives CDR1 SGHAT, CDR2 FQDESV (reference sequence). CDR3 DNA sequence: TGTGCCAGCAGCTTCGACACCGGGGAGCTGTTTTTT. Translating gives CASSFDTGELFF. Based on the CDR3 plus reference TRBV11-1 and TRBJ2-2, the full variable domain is EAEVAQSPRYKITEKSQAVAFWCDPISGHATLYWYRQILGQGPELLVQFQDESVVDDSQLPKDRFSAERLKGVDSTLKIQPAELGDSAMYLCASSFDTGELFFGEGSRLTVL.

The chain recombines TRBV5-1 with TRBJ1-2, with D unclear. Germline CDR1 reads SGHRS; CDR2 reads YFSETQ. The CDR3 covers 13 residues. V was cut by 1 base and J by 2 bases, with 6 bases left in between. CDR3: CASSLTENYGYTF. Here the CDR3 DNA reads TGCGCCAGCAGCTTGACAGAAAACTATGGCTACACCTTC.

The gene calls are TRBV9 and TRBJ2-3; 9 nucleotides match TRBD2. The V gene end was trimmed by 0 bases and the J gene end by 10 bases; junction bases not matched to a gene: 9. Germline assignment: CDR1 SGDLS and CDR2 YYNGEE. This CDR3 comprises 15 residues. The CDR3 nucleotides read TGTGCCAGCAGCGTAGAGGAACTAGCGGGCGTATCGCAGTATTTT. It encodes CASSVEELAGVSQYF.

The CDR3 reads CASSPPGLAGRYNEQFF. The CDR3 nucleotides read TGTGCCAGCTCACCGCCGGGACTAGCGGGACGGTACAATGAGCAGTTCTTC. The rearrangement links TRBV18 to TRBJ2-1; TRBD2 matches at 13 bases. J lost 4 bases, V lost 3 bases, and 6 bases had no gene match. There are 17 residues in the CDR3. From germline, CDR1 is KGHSH and CDR2 LQKENI. The entire variable domain, with the rest obtained from reference TRBV18 and TRBJ2-1, is as follows: NAGVMQNPRHLVRRRGQEARLRCSPMKGHSHVYWYRQLPEEGLKFMVYLQKENIIDESGMPKERFSAEFPKEGPSILRIQQVVRGDSAAYFCASSPPGLAGRYNEQFFGPGTRLTVL.

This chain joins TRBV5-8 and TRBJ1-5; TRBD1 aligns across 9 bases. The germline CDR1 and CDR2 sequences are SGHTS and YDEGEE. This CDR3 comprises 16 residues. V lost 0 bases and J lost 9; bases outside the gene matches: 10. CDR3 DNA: TGTGCCAGCAGCTTGGGGACAGGGGATGGCGGGGGGCCCCAGCATTTT. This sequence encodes CASSLGTGDGGGPQHF.

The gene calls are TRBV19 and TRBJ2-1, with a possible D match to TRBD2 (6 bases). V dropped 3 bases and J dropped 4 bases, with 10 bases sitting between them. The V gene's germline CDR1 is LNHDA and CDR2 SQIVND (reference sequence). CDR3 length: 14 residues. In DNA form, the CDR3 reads TGTGCCAGTAGTATGGTGACTAGTTACAATGAGCAGTTCTTC. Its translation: CASSMVTSYNEQFF.

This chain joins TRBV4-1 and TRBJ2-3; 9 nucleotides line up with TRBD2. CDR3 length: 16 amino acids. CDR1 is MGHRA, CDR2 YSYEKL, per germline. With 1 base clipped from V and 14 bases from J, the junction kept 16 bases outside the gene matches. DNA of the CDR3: TGCGCCAGCAGCCAAGGGGGCCCCGGTAGCGGGAGCATTAGGTATTTT. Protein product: CASSQGGPGSGSIRYF.

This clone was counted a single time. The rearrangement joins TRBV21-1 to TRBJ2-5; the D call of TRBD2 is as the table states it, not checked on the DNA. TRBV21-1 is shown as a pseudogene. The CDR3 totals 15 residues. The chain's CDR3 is CASSFRRAPWETQYF. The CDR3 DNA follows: TGTGCCAGCAGCTTCCGGAGGGCACCGTGGGAGACCCAGTACTTC.

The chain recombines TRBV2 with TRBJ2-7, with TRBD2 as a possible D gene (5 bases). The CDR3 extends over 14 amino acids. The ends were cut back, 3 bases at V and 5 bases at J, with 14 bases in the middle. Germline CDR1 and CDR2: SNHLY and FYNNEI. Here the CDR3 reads CASSEGSGIHEQYF. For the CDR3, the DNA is TGTGCCAGCAGTGAGGGATCGGGGATCCACGAGCAGTACTTC.

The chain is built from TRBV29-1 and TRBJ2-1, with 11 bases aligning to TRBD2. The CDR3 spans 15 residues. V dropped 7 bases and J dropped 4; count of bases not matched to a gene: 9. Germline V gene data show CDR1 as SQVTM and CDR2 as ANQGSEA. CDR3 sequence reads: CSGGLAGGSYNEQFF. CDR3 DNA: TGCAGCGGTGGACTAGCGGGCGGTAGTTACAATGAGCAGTTCTTC.

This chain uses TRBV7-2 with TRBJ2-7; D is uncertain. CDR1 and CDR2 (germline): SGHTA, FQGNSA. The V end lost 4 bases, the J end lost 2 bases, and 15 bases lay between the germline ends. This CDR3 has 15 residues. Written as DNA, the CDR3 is TGTGCCAGCAGCTCCGATAATAGCCGGACCTACGAGCAGTACTTC. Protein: CASSSDNSRTYEQYF.

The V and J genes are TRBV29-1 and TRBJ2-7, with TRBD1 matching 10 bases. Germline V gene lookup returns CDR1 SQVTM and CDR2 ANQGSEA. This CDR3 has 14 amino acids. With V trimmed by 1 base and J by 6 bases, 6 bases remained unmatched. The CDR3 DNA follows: TGCAGCGTTGAAGTGGGACAGGGGTACGGCGAGCAGTACTTC. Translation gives CSVEVGQGYGEQYF.